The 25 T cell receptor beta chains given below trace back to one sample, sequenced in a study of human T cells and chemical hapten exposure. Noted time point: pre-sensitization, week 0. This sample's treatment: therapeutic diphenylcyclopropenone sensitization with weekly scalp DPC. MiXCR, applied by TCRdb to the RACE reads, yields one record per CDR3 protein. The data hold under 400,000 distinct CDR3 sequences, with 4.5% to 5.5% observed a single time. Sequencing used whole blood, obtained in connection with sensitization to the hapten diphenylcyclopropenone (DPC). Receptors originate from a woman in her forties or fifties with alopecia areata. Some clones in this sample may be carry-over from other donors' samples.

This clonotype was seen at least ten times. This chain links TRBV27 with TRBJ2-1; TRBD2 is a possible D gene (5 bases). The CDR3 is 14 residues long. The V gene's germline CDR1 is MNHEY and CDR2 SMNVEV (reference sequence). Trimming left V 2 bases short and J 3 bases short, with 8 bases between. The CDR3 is CASSLGRDYNEQFF. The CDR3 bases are TGTGCCAGCAGTTTAGGACGGGACTACAATGAGCAGTTCTTC.

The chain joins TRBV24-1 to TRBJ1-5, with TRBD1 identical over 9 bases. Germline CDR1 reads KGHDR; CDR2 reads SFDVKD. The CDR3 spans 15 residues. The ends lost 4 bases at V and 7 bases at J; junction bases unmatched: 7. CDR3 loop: CATSEPGTGKQPQHF. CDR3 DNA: TGTGCCACCAGTGAGCCCGGGACAGGGAAACAGCCCCAGCATTTT.

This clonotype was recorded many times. CDR3 bases: TGTGCCAGCAGTGGTATCCCGGCTAGCGCAGATACGCAGTATTTT. It encodes CASSGIPASADTQYF. The rearrangement links TRBV2 to TRBJ2-3, with D maybe TRBD2 (6 bases). V lost 4 bases and J lost 4, with 15 bases in between. CDR1 is SNHLY and CDR2 is FYNNEI in the germline V gene. The CDR3 is 15 residues long.

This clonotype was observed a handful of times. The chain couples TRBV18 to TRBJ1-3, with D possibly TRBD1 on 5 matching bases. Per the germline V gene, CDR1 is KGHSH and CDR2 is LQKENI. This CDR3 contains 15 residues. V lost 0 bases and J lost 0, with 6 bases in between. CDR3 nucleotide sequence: TGTGCCAGCTCACCACCGACAGCCTCTGGAAACACCATATATTTT. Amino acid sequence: CASSPPTASGNTIYF.

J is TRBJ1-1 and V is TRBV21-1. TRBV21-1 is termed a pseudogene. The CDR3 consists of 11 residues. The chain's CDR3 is CASSNGAEAFF. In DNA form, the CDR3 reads TGTGCCAGCAGCAACGGAGCTGAAGCTTTCTTT.

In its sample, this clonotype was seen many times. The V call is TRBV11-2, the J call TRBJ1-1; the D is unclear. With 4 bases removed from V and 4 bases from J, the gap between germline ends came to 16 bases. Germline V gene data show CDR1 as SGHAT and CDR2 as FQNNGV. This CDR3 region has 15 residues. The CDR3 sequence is CASSSNYLGSTEAFF. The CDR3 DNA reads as TGTGCCAGCAGCTCCAATTATCTAGGGAGCACTGAAGCTTTCTTT.

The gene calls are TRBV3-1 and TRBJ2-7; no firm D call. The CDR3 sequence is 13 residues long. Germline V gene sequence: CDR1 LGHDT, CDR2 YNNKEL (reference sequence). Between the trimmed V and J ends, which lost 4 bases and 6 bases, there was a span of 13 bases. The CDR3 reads CASSPGAGGEQYF. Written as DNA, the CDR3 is TGTGCCAGCAGCCCAGGCGCCGGCGGCGAGCAGTACTTC.

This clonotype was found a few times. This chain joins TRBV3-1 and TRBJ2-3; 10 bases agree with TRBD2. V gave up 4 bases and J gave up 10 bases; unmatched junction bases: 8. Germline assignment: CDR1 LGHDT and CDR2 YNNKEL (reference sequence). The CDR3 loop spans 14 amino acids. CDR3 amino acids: CASSPSSGGRSQYF. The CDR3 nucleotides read TGTGCCAGCAGCCCCTCTAGCGGGGGAAGGTCGCAGTATTTT.

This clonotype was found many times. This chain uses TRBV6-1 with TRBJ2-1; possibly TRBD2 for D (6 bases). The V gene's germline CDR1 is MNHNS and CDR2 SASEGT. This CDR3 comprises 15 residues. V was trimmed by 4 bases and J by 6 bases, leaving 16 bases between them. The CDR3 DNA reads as TGTGCCAGCAGTGCCCGGGACTCTAGGGGCAATGAGCAGTTCTTC. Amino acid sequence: CASSARDSRGNEQFF.

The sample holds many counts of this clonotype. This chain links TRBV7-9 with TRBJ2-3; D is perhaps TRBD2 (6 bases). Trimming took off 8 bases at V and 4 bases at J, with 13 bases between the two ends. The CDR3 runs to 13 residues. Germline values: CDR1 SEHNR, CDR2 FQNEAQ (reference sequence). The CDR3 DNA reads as TGTGCCAGCTGTTCCTGGGGGGCAGATACGCAGTATTTT. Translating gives CASCSWGADTQYF.

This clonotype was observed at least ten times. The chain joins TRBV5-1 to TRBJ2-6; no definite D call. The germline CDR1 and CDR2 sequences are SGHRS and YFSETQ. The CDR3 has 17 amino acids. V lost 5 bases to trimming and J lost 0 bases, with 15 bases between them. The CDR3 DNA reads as TGCGCCAGCAGGGAAGAGACATTCGTCTCTGGGGCCAACGTCCTGACTTTC. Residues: CASREETFVSGANVLTF.

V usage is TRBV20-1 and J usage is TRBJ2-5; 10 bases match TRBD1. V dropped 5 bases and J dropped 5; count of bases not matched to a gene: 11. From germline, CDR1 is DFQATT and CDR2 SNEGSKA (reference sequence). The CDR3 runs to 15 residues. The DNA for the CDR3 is TGCAGTGCTGGTCGTTGGGGACAGGGGACGGAGACCCAGTACTTC. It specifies CSAGRWGQGTETQYF.

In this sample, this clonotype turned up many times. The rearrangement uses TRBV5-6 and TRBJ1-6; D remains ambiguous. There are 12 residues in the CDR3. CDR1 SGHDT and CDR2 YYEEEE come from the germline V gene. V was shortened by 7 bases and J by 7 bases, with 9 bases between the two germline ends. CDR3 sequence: CASRAGNSPLHF. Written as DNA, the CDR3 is TGTGCCAGCCGTGCCGGGAATTCACCCCTCCACTTT. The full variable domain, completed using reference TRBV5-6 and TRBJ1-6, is DAGVTQSPTHLIKTRGQQVTLRCSPKSGHDTVSWYQQALGQGPQFIFQYYEEEERQRGNFPDRFSGHQFPNYSSELNVNALLLGDSALYLCASRAGNSPLHFGNGTRLTVT.

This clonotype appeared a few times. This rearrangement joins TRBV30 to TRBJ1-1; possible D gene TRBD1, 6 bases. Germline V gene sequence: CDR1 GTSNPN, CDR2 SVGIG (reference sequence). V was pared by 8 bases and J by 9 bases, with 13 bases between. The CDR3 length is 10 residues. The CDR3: CAGNREKAFF. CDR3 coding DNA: TGTGCCGGGAACAGGGAGAAAGCTTTCTTT.

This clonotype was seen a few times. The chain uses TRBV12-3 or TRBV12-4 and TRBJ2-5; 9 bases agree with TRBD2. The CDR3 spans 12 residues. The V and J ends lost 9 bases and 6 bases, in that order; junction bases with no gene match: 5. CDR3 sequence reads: CASGTSSQTQYF. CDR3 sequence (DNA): TGTGCCAGTGGGACTAGCTCTCAGACCCAGTACTTC.

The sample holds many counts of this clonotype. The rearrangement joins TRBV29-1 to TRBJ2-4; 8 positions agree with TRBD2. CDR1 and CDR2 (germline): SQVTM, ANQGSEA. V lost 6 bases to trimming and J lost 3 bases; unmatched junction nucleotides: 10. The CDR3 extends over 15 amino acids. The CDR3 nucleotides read TGCAGCGTCGCCCCGGGGGGGGGCAGCAAAAACATTCAGTACTTC. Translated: CSVAPGGGSKNIQYF.

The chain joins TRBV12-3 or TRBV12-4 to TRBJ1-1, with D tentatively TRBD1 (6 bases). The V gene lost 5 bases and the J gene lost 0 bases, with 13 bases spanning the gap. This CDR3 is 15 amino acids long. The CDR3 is CASSPNRALNTEAFF. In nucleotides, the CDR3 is TGTGCCAGCAGTCCGAACAGGGCACTGAACACTGAAGCTTTCTTT.

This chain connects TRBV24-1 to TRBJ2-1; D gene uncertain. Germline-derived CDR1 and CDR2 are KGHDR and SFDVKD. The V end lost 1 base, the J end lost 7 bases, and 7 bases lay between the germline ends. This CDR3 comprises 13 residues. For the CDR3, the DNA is TGTGCCACCAGTGATTTAGTCCCAAATGAGCAGTTCTTC. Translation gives CATSDLVPNEQFF.

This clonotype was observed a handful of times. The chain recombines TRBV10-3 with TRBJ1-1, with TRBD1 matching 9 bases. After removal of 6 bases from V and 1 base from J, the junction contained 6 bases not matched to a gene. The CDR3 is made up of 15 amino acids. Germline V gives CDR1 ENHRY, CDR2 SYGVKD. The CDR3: CAISPDRGRNTEAFF. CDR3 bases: TGTGCCATCAGCCCCGACAGGGGGAGGAACACTGAAGCTTTCTTT.

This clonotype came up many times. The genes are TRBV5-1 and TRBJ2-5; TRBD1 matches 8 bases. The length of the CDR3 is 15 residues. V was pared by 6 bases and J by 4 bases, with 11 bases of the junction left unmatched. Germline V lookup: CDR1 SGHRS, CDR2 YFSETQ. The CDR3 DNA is TGCGCCAGCATGATTTCCGGACAGGGTTCAGAGACCCAGTACTTC. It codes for CASMISGQGSETQYF.

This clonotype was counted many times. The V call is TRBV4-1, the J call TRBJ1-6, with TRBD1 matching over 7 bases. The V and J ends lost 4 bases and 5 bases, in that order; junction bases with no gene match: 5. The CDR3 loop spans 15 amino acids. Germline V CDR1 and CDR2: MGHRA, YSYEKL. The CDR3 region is CASSPGQANNSPLHF. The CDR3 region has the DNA TGCGCCAGCAGCCCCGGACAGGCTAATAATTCACCCCTCCACTTT.

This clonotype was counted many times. The CDR3 loop reads CASSVASGNYEQYF. Here the CDR3 DNA reads TGTGCCAGCAGCGTAGCTAGCGGGAACTACGAGCAGTACTTC. The chain joins TRBV9 to TRBJ2-7; 9 bases fit TRBD2. The CDR3 sequence is 14 residues long. Germline trimming cut 0 bases from V and 3 bases from J; bases unmatched to any gene: 1. Germline V CDR1 and CDR2: SGDLS, YYNGEE.

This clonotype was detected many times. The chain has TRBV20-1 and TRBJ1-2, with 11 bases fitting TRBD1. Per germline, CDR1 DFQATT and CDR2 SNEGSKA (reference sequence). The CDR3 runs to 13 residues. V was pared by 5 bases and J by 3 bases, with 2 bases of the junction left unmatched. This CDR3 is CSARTGGYYGYTF. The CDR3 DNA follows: TGCAGTGCTCGGACAGGGGGCTACTATGGCTACACCTTC.

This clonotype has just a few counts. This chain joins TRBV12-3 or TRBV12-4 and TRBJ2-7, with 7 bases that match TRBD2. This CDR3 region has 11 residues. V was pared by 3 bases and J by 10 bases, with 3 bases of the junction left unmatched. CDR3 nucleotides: TGTGCCAGCAGTTTTGGGGGGGTACAGTACTTC. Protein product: CASSFGGVQYF.

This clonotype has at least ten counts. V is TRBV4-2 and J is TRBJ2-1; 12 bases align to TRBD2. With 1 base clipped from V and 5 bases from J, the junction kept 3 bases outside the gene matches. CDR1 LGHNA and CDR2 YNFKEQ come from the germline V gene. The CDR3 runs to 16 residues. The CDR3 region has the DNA TGTGCCAGCAGCCAAGCTAGCGGGAGGGCCAACAATGAGCAGTTCTTC. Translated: CASSQASGRANNEQFF.